These 26 T cell receptor beta chains share one sample of origin, sequenced in a study of memory CD4+ T cells and cytomegalovirus serostatus. The sort gate was single viable CD3+CD4+CD8-CD45RO+ cells for memory CD4+ T cells. Here immunoSEQ multiplex PCR was the method, and the copy in TCRdb shows in-frame clones only, minus some. The data show 27,000 or so clones, more than 70% seen once. Sequencing was performed on memory CD4+ T cells from blood. The source is an adult in good health and CMV-seronegative.

CDR3 amino acids: CASSLAVFRNSPLHF. CDR3 DNA: TGTGCCAGCAGCTTAGCGGTGTTTAGGAATTCACCCCTCCACTTT. The chain couples TRBV7-2 to TRBJ1-6, with D uncertain. Looked up from germline, CDR1 is SGHTA and CDR2 is FQGNSA. Trimming left V 0 bases short and J 7 bases short, with 10 bases between. This CDR3 region has 15 residues.

The chain links TRBV28 to TRBJ2-7; the match to TRBD2 covers 7 bases. Germline V gene lookup returns CDR1 MDHEN and CDR2 SYDVKM. The ends lost 1 base at V and 1 base at J; junction bases unmatched: 1. The CDR3 is made up of 14 amino acids. CDR3 amino acids: CASSLLGGSYEQYF. CDR3 in DNA: TGTGCCAGCAGTTTATTGGGGGGGTCCTACGAGCAGTACTTC.

The genes are TRBV5-1 and TRBJ1-2; possible D gene TRBD1, 5 bases. V shed 3 bases and J shed 2 bases, with 11 bases lying between them. The CDR3 has 14 amino acids. CDR1 is SGHRS and CDR2 is YFSETQ in the germline V gene. CDR3 protein: CASSSEGRNYGYTF. CDR3 bases: TGCGCCAGCAGCTCGGAGGGGCGCAACTATGGCTACACCTTC.

This clone was observed a single time. V is TRBV6-1 and J is TRBJ1-2; D unresolved. V was pared by 1 base and J by 2 bases, with 11 bases between. This CDR3 spans 15 amino acids. The germline V gene has CDR1 MNHNS and CDR2 SASEGT. The CDR3 DNA reads TGTGCCAGCAGTGAAGTCACATACTCCAACTATGGCTACACCTTC. Protein sequence: CASSEVTYSNYGYTF.

This chain joins TRBV4-2 and TRBJ2-7; D tentatively fits TRBD1 or TRBD2 (5 bases each). Germline CDR1 and CDR2: LGHNA and YNFKEQ. V lost 1 base and J lost 6, with 19 bases in between. This CDR3 region has 16 residues. Written as DNA, the CDR3 is TGTGCCAGCAGCCAAGGACGGGGCAAGGCGGTCGTCGAGCAGTACTTC. Encoded protein: CASSQGRGKAVVEQYF.

J is TRBJ2-1 and V is TRBV6-6; 7 bases agree with TRBD1. J lost 4 bases, V lost 11 bases, and 11 bases had no gene match. The CDR3 runs 14 residues. Per the germline V gene, CDR1 is MNHNY and CDR2 is SVGAGI (reference sequence). CDR3: CALDRVGAYNEQFF. The CDR3 coding sequence is TGTGCCTTAGACAGGGTAGGAGCTTACAATGAGCAGTTCTTC.

The chain joins TRBV4-1 to TRBJ1-4; D remains unclear. CDR3 length equals 13 residues. The germline CDR1 and CDR2 sequences are MGHRA and YSYEKL. The V gene lost 0 bases and the J gene lost 12 bases, with 11 bases spanning the gap. The CDR3: CASSQDLKAELFF. CDR3 DNA sequence: TGCGCCAGCAGCCAAGATTTAAAGGCGGAACTGTTTTTT.

Comment on this clone: The sample contains more than one DNA sequence encoding this CDR3. V and J are TRBV5-1 and TRBJ2-3; D is possibly TRBD2 (6 bases). V was clipped by 0 bases and J by 1 base, with 9 bases between them. The CDR3 extends over 15 amino acids. The V gene's germline CDR1 is SGHRS and CDR2 YFSETQ. CDR3 DNA: TGCGCCAGCAGCTTGGTGGCTAGCGGCACAGATACGCAGTATTTT. Its protein product is CASSLVASGTDTQYF. Full variable domain (rest looked up from reference TRBV5-1 and TRBJ2-3): KAGVTQTPRYLIKTRGQQVTLSCSPISGHRSVSWYQQTPGQGLQFLFEYFSETQRNKGNFPGRFSGRQFSNSRSEMNVSTLELGDSALYLCASSLVASGTDTQYFGPGTRLTVL.

This chain uses TRBV5-1 with TRBJ2-5; TRBD1 agrees at 11 bases. The V gene's germline CDR1 is SGHRS and CDR2 YFSETQ. The CDR3 length is 15 residues. The J segment lost 3 bases and the V segment lost 0 bases, leaving 1 base of the junction unmatched. As DNA, the CDR3 is TGCGCCAGCAGCTTGGGGACAGGGGGCGAAGAGACCCAGTACTTC. Translation: CASSLGTGGEETQYF.

This rearrangement joins TRBV30 to TRBJ1-3; 11 bases align to TRBD1. V lost 3 bases and J lost 4; bases outside the gene matches: 5. Germline V gives CDR1 GTSNPN, CDR2 SVGIG (reference sequence). This CDR3 has 15 residues. The DNA for the CDR3 is TGTGCCTGGAGCAAGGACAGGGGGCTAGGAAACACCATATATTTT. Protein product: CAWSKDRGLGNTIYF.

The gene calls are TRBV7-9 and TRBJ1-2; D gene unclear. V shed 3 bases and J shed 13 bases, with 24 bases lying between them. Germline V gene lookup returns CDR1 SEHNR and CDR2 FQNEAQ (reference sequence). This CDR3 contains 15 residues. Written as DNA, the CDR3 is TGTGCCAGCAGCTTTCCTCAGGTTGGGCTCGCTGCTTGCACCTTC. Translated: CASSFPQVGLAACTF.

The chain links TRBV27 to TRBJ2-1; D might be TRBD1 (6 bases). The germline V gene encodes CDR1 MNHEY and CDR2 SMNVEV (reference sequence). The V and J ends lost 5 bases and 6 bases respectively, with 14 bases between them. This CDR3 is 14 amino acids long. In DNA, the CDR3 is TGTGCCAGCAGTCCTTTAACAGGGCGCAATGAGCAGTTCTTC. This translates into CASSPLTGRNEQFF.

This clone was recorded once. CDR3 nucleotide sequence: TGCAGCTCCTCGGGGTATGGGGGCTCCTACTATGGCTACACCTTC. The encoded protein is CSSSGYGGSYYGYTF. The chain links TRBV29-1 to TRBJ1-2, with D perhaps TRBD1 (6 bases). The V end was cut by 8 bases, the J end by 3 bases, with 22 bases between. CDR3 length equals 15 residues. The germline V gene has CDR1 SQVTM and CDR2 ANQGSEA.

This clone was detected only a few times. The chain is built from TRBV7-6 and TRBJ1-1; D uncertain. Per the germline V gene, CDR1 is SGHVS and CDR2 is FNYEAQ. Trimming took 5 bases from V and 1 from J, leaving 8 bases between them. The CDR3 sequence is 13 residues long. This CDR3 reads CASSEWGNTEAFF. In nucleotides, the CDR3 is TGTGCCAGCAGCGAGTGGGGGAACACTGAAGCTTTCTTT.

This clone was found once. This rearrangement joins TRBV6-6 to TRBJ2-5; 7 bases are shared with TRBD1. Germline-derived CDR1 and CDR2 are MNHNY and SVGAGI (reference sequence). J gave up 4 bases and V 8 bases, and 1 base lay outside the gene matches. The CDR3 runs 11 residues. The CDR3 DNA is TGTGCCAGCCGGACAGGAGAGACCCAGTACTTC. Its protein product is CASRTGETQYF.

The rearrangement uses TRBV19 and TRBJ1-5, with D unclear. Germline V gives CDR1 LNHDA, CDR2 SQIVND (reference sequence). Trimming stripped 5 bases from V and 2 bases from J, with 10 bases between. This CDR3 is built from 14 residues. In DNA form, the CDR3 reads TGTGCCAGTAGTGGAAAGGTTGGCAATCAGCCCCAGCATTTT. Translation: CASSGKVGNQPQHF.

This chain joins TRBV18 and TRBJ1-1; possibly TRBD1 for D (6 bases). V dropped 8 bases and J dropped 0 bases, with 25 bases sitting between them. The CDR3 length is 18 residues. Germline CDR1 is KGHSH and CDR2 is LQKENI. CDR3 DNA sequence: TGTGCCAGCCGTATAAGGAGAGGGTCCGGACAGATGAACACTGAAGCTTTCTTT. It is translated as CASRIRRGSGQMNTEAFF.

This clone occurred a few times. The chain links TRBV2 to TRBJ1-3; 7 nucleotides line up with TRBD1. Losses at the gene ends were 4 bases for V and 5 bases for J; bases not matched to a gene: 5. Germline CDR1 reads SNHLY; CDR2 reads FYNNEI. The CDR3 loop spans 14 amino acids. This CDR3 is CASSADRNRNTIYF. CDR3 DNA: TGTGCCAGCAGTGCGGACAGGAACCGAAACACCATATATTTT. Looking up the rest from reference TRBV2 and TRBJ1-3 gives the full variable domain: EPEVTQTPSHQVTQMGQEVILRCVPISNHLYFYWYRQILGQKVEFLVSFYNNEISEKSEIFDDQFSVERPDGSNFTLKIRSTKLEDSAMYFCASSADRNRNTIYFGEGSWLTVV.

The rearrangement links TRBV11-2 to TRBJ2-4; D is unclear. V gave up 5 bases and J gave up 13 bases, with 12 bases separating them. Germline assignment: CDR1 SGHAT and CDR2 FQNNGV. This CDR3 spans 11 amino acids. The CDR3 loop is CASSLGVLQYF. In DNA, the CDR3 is TGTGCCAGCAGCCTTGGGGTATTACAGTACTTC. Full variable domain (missing parts from reference TRBV11-2 and TRBJ2-4): EAGVAQSPRYKIIEKRQSVAFWCNPISGHATLYWYQQILGQGPKLLIQFQNNGVVDDSQLPKDRFSAERLKGVDSTLKIQPAKLEDSAVYLCASSLGVLQYFGAGTRLSVL.

V usage is TRBV18 and J usage is TRBJ2-4; 7 nucleotides match TRBD1. The junction had 8 bases not matched to a gene; V was cut back by 5 bases and J by 7 bases. The CDR3 has 14 amino acids. Germline V gene lookup returns CDR1 KGHSH and CDR2 LQKENI. The CDR3 sequence is CASSSTGTENIQYF. Here the CDR3 DNA reads TGTGCCAGCTCATCCACCGGGACAGAGAACATTCAGTACTTC.

This chain links TRBV7-2 with TRBJ1-1; the D gene is possibly TRBD1 (5 bases). V was trimmed by 4 bases and J by 0 bases, leaving 15 bases between them. The germline V gene encodes CDR1 SGHTA and CDR2 FQGNSA. The CDR3 spans 16 residues. This chain's CDR3 is CASSWGGERLNTEAFF. The CDR3 nucleotides are TGTGCCAGCAGCTGGGGGGGGGAGAGGTTGAACACTGAAGCTTTCTTT.

The genes are TRBV7-2 and TRBJ2-5; D call uncertain. The CDR3 is 14 residues long. CDR1 and CDR2 from the germline V gene are SGHTA and FQGNSA. V shed 1 base and J shed 5 bases, with 11 bases lying between them. The CDR3 spells CASSLVKRRETQYF. The CDR3 DNA reads as TGTGCCAGCAGCTTAGTGAAGCGCCGGGAGACCCAGTACTTC. The whole variable domain, remainder taken from reference TRBV7-2 and TRBJ2-5, is GAGVSQSPSNKVTEKGKDVELRCDPISGHTALYWYRQSLGQGLEFLIYFQGNSAPDKSGLPSDRFSAERTGGSVSTLTIQRTQQEDSAVYLCASSLVKRRETQYFGPGTRLLVL.

This chain connects TRBV10-1 to TRBJ1-4; D may be TRBD1 (6 bases). V gave up 3 bases and J gave up 10 bases, with 18 bases separating them. This CDR3 region has 15 residues. Germline V CDR1 and CDR2: WNHNN, SYGVQD (reference sequence). The CDR3 loop reads CASSDSQGRSGKLFF. In DNA form, the CDR3 reads TGCGCCAGCAGTGATTCACAGGGAAGAAGCGGAAAACTGTTTTTT.

This CDR3 reads CASRADGDYGYTF. The CDR3 DNA reads as TGTGCCAGCAGGGCGGACGGCGACTATGGCTACACCTTC. The J gene is TRBJ1-2, the V gene TRBV2; D uncertain. The CDR3 sequence is 13 residues long. Germline CDR1 is SNHLY and CDR2 is FYNNEI. Between the trimmed V and J ends, which lost 6 bases and 3 bases, there was a span of 11 bases.

The gene calls are TRBV19 and TRBJ1-5, with 8 bases matching TRBD1. The CDR3 is 17 amino acids. CDR1 and CDR2 (germline): LNHDA, SQIVND (reference sequence). V lost 2 bases, J lost 2 bases, and 8 bases stayed unmatched. CDR3 coding DNA: TGTGCCAGTAGTATACGGACAGGGAATTTTGGCAATCAGCCCCAGCATTTT. It codes for CASSIRTGNFGNQPQHF.

This chain uses TRBV4-1 with TRBJ1-4; D ambiguous. Germline assignment: CDR1 MGHRA and CDR2 YSYEKL. V dropped 5 bases and J dropped 5 bases, with 15 bases sitting between them. CDR3 size: 15 residues. The chain's CDR3 is CASSVTVRPNEKLFF. The DNA for the CDR3 is TGCGCCAGCAGCGTTACCGTGAGGCCGAATGAAAAACTGTTTTTT.